In its sample, the clone carrying this T cell receptor beta chain was seen a few times. Its antigen is currently unknown. A much larger clone differs by one base, so this may be a read error. A primer matching the constant region was used to make TCR beta cDNA from 500 ng of total RNA. Researchers made the TCR beta libraries by running three nested multiplex PCR rounds with slightly modified ARM-PCR. The first two PCR rounds, approximately 10 cycles each, used TRBV1-TRBV30 forward primers and a C-beta reverse primer. TCRdb redid the calling of the multiplex PCR reads with MiXCR, one entry per CDR3 protein. The sample gives 300,000 to 350,000 distinct CDR3 sequences, approximately 64% of which show up once; under 8.5% is in the top ten. It was unsorted whole blood that yielded blood RNA, and germline DNA was also extracted. This CDR3 comprises 11 residues. V was shortened by 6 bases and J by 12 bases, with 14 bases between the two germline ends.

This entry comes from a study of tumor-infiltrating lymphocytes in primary liver carcinoma. General study findings and limits: The top-250-clone fraction was significantly higher in tumors than in blood (p = 0.039).

Sequencing was performed on peripheral blood. The source is a man aged 35 to 55 with primary liver carcinoma and hepatitis B virus infection. The rearrangement links TRBV12-3 or TRBV12-4 to TRBJ1-1; no clear D. The CDR3 DNA follows: TGTGCCAGCAGGGGCCACCTTACATCTTTCTTT. This gives the protein CASRGHLTSFF.